The 5 T cell receptor beta chains given below trace back to one sample, sequenced in a study of PD-1 blockade in classical Hodgkin lymphoma. Time point in this sample: cycle 4 day 1 (C4D1), after 6 weeks of nivolumab. Each patient's relapse followed autologous stem cell transplantation, and brentuximab vedotin exposure varied. The data were produced by immunoSEQ multiplex PCR, yet TCRdb's version contains in-frame clones alone and is incomplete. The sample contains 40,000 to 55,000 clones, around 80% of which appear only once. This specimen consisted of peripheral blood mononuclear cells (PBMCs), obtained before the fourth cycle of nivolumab. All receptors come from a human donor with classical Hodgkin lymphoma.

V gene TRBV19 combines with J gene TRBJ2-7; no firm D call. The ends were cut back, 5 bases at V and 2 bases at J, with 13 bases in the middle. CDR3 length: 14 residues. Germline lookup yields CDR1 LNHDA and CDR2 SQIVND (reference sequence). The CDR3 spells CASSYGDPTYEQYF. DNA of the CDR3: TGTGCCAGTAGTTACGGCGACCCAACCTACGAGCAGTACTTC.

The V call is TRBV7-8, the J call TRBJ2-7, with D maybe TRBD2 (5 bases). V gave up 1 base and J gave up 6 bases, with 10 bases separating them. CDR1 and CDR2 (germline): SGHVS, FQNEAQ. There are 13 residues in the CDR3. For the CDR3, the DNA is TGTGCCAGCAGCTTAGTCGTAGGAGGCGAGCAGTACTTC. It encodes CASSLVVGGEQYF.

This chain uses TRBV7-9 with TRBJ2-1; D gene unclear. The CDR3 is made up of 12 amino acids. In germline, CDR1 is SEHNR, CDR2 FQNEAQ (reference sequence). V lost 3 bases, J lost 3 bases, and 3 bases lay in between. CDR3 residues: CASSFGYNEQFF. The CDR3 nucleotides are TGTGCCAGCAGCTTTGGCTACAATGAGCAGTTCTTC.

The chain uses TRBV27 and TRBJ1-1; D gene ambiguous. The CDR3 runs 13 residues. Germline loops: CDR1 MNHEY, CDR2 SMNVEV (reference sequence). The V end lost 5 bases, the J end lost 1 base, and 8 bases lay between the germline ends. The CDR3 DNA reads TGTGCCAGCAGTCTTAACCGGAACACTGAAGCTTTCTTT. It translates to CASSLNRNTEAFF.

J is TRBJ1-6 and V is TRBV27, with a weak D call TRBD1 (5 bases). This CDR3 has 16 residues. Between the trimmed V and J ends, which lost 5 bases and 13 bases, there was a span of 24 bases. CDR1 and CDR2 (germline): MNHEY, SMNVEV (reference sequence). This CDR3 reads CASSPGAGTTNRPLHF. DNA for the CDR3: TGTGCCAGCAGTCCGGGCGCCGGGACGACCAATAGGCCCCTCCACTTT.